This entry is about one T cell receptor beta chain. Its antigen is currently unknown. The PCR was carried out with 60 Vbeta primers and 13 Jbeta primers. Measured with immunoSEQ multiplex PCR; TCRdb has only the in-frame clones, and not every one. The sample holds approximately 130,000 clones, roughly 86% seen once. This sample is drawn from a study of cytomegalovirus exposure and HLA in healthy donors. At sampling all donors were nominally healthy, likely with unrecorded immune exposures. Points from the study as a whole: Apart from CMV serostatus, no immune exposure information was available. Reports credit the classifier with highly specific, highly sensitive diagnosis of cytomegalovirus status. There were several of the most significant clusters that appeared linked to common viral pathogens in a later analysis.

Germline CDR1 and CDR2: SGHTA and FQGTGA. Trimming removed 4 bases from V and 10 bases from J; junction bases left unmatched: 8. The CDR3 is made up of 14 amino acids. Sequenced material: PBMCs. The chain joins TRBV7-3 to TRBJ2-1, with TRBD1 matching over 9 bases. The TCR originated in a man between 18 and 29 years old in good health and CMV-seronegative. CDR3: CASSSGTGFSEQFF. The CDR3, as DNA: TGTGCCAGCAGCTCCGGGACAGGGTTTAGCGAGCAGTTCTTC.